The present entry profiles one T cell receptor beta chain with its context. This sample is part of a study of shared clonotypes between healthy human individuals. About the study: Researchers drew samples from two women and a few men aged 18 to 49.

The CDR3 contains 16 residues. In germline, CDR1 is MNHNY, CDR2 SVGAGI (reference sequence). Between the trimmed V and J ends, which lost 7 bases and 3 bases, there was a span of 19 bases. Profiled with immunoSEQ multiplex PCR; TCRdb holds only in-frame clones, not every one. In the table there are approximately 2.3 million clones, more than 85% of which are singletons. The donor cohort consisted entirely of Caucasian adults residing in Nashville, Tennessee. CD4+ cell separation produced CD45RA+ naive and CD45RA-negative memory subsets. The clonotype was recovered from a young man in good health. Some clones in this sample may be carry-over from other donors' samples. Sequencing input: naive CD4+ T cells from PBMCs. Specified subset: CD45RA+ positively selected. The V call is TRBV6-6, the J call TRBJ2-1; no definite D call. This chain's CDR3 is CASTSSPGLGYNEQFF. The CDR3 bases are TGTGCCAGCACCTCCTCGCCCGGGCTCGGCTACAATGAGCAGTTCTTC.